This entry concerns a single T cell receptor (beta chain). Its cognate antigen is unknown. The data belong to a study of T cells expressing NK-cell markers. The overall study: It was sorted CD3+CD56-NKG2C+, CD3+CD56+NKG2C- and CD3+CD56+NKG2C+ T cells that provided the TCR beta repertoires. Findings of the study overall: Similarly, these clonotypes led the CD3+CD56-NKG2C+ fraction as well in several donors. NKG2C+ dominant clonotypes from 5 to 7 donors made up roughly 1.0-7.0% of CD8+ T cells.

This CDR3 comprises 16 residues. Germline loops: CDR1 DFQATT, CDR2 SNEGSKA (reference sequence). As the method of synthesis, 5'RACE template switching with UMIs yielded TCR beta cDNA. Each CDR3 protein gets one entry in TCRdb, which reprocessed the 5' RACE reads and gives no DNA. In total, the table holds 350,000 to 450,000 distinct CDR3 sequences. Sequencing input: blood T cells: a sorted CD56 or NKG2C T cell subset, CD4+ or CD8+ T cells, or bulk PBMC T cells (not recorded which). V usage is TRBV20-1 and J usage is TRBJ2-1; TCRdb lists TRBD2, though no DNA is available to test this call. The receptor comes from a man aged 18 to 69 in good health. CDR3 protein: CSAALAGGISYNEQFF.